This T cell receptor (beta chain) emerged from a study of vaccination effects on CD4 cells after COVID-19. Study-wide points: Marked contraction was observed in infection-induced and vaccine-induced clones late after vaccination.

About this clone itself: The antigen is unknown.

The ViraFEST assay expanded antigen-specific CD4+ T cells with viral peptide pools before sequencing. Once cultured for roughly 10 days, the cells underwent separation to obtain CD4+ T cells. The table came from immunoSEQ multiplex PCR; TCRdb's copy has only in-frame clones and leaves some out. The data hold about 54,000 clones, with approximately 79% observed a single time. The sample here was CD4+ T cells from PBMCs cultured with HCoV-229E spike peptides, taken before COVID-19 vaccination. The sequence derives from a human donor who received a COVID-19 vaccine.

The DNA of the CDR3 is TGTGCCAGTAGACCCGGGACAGTCTATGGCTACACCTTC. Amino acids: CASRPGTVYGYTF. The chain joins TRBV19 to TRBJ1-2; 7 nucleotides align to TRBD1. The CDR3 is 13 residues long. V shed 6 bases and J 4 bases; nucleotides not matched to a gene: 5. The germline V gene has CDR1 LNHDA and CDR2 SQIVND (reference sequence).